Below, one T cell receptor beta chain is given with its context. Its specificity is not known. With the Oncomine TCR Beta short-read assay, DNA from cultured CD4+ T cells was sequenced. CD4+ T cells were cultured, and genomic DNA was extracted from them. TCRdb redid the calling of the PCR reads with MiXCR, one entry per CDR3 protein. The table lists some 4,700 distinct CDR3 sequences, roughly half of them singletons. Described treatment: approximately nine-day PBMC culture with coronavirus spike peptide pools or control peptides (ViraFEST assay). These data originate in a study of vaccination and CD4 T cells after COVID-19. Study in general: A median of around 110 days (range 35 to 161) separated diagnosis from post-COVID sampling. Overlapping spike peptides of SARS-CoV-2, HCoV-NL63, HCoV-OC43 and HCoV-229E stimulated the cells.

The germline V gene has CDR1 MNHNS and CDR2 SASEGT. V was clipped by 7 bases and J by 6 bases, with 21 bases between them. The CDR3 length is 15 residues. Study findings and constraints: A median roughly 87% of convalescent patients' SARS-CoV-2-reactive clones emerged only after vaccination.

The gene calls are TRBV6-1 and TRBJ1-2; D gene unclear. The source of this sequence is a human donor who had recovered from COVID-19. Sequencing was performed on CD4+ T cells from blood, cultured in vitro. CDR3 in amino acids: CASTRDITPGDGYTF. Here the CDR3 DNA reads TGTGCCAGCACGAGAGACATTACCCCCGGTGATGGCTACACCTTC.